This T cell receptor beta chain was recorded in a study of T cell responses to AZD1222 COVID-19 vaccine. Generated by immunoSEQ multiplex PCR, the TCRdb table keeps only in-frame clones and is missing some. The sample shows some 120,000 clones, more than 70% of them seen only once. The CDR3 totals 16 residues. Per the germline V gene, CDR1 is MNHNS and CDR2 is SASEGT. Trimming removed 2 bases at V and 4 bases at J, with 17 bases between. The chain recombines TRBV6-1 with TRBJ1-2; D gene uncertain. Sequenced here: peripheral blood, sampled on day 0 of AZD1222 vaccination. The clonotype originates from an adult in good health. CDR3 nucleotides: TGTGCCAGCAGTGAAAGTCTGTACGACTTTGCCTATGGCTACACCTTC. Its translation: CASSESLYDFAYGYTF.